This passage covers 22 T cell receptor beta chains from one sample sequenced in a study of cytomegalovirus exposure and HLA in healthy donors. PCR used 60 Vbeta primers and 13 Jbeta primers. Some clones are missing from TCRdb's copy, which holds only in-frame ones; the method was immunoSEQ multiplex PCR. This sample has about 270,000 clones, with under 80% found just once. The sequenced material came from PBMCs. The origin of the receptors is a female donor in good health and CMV-seronegative.

The chain couples TRBV5-6 to TRBJ1-4; 8 bases map to TRBD1. V was pared by 1 base and J by 10 bases, with 6 bases of the junction left unmatched. The germline gives CDR1 SGHDT, CDR2 YYEEEE. The CDR3 totals 14 residues. The CDR3 loop is CASSLTDRGGKLFF. The DNA of the CDR3 is TGTGCCAGCAGCTTGACCGACAGGGGAGGAAAACTGTTTTTT.

This rearrangement joins TRBV5-1 to TRBJ1-1, with 11 positions matching TRBD1. The ends lost 4 bases at V and 3 bases at J; junction bases unmatched: 14. The CDR3 is 18 residues long. Germline CDR1 SGHRS, CDR2 YFSETQ. The chain's CDR3 is CASSPWWTGGRVYTEAFF. In nucleotides, the CDR3 is TGCGCCAGCAGCCCCTGGTGGACAGGGGGCCGGGTTTACACTGAAGCTTTCTTT.

This chain links TRBV28 with TRBJ2-1; 8 nucleotides line up with TRBD1. V was pared by 3 bases and J by 0 bases, with 4 bases of the junction left unmatched. This CDR3 comprises 16 residues. The germline V gene has CDR1 MDHEN and CDR2 SYDVKM. CDR3 sequence: CASSFLQGASYNEQFF. CDR3 nucleotide sequence: TGTGCCAGCAGTTTCCTTCAGGGGGCCTCCTACAATGAGCAGTTCTTC.

The V and J genes are TRBV19 and TRBJ2-3; a possible D gene is TRBD1 (6 bases). Germline V gene lookup returns CDR1 LNHDA and CDR2 SQIVND (reference sequence). This CDR3 has 16 residues. Trimming stripped 5 bases from V and 5 bases from J, with 20 bases between. The CDR3 reads CASSARIRDTGDTQYF. Here the CDR3 DNA reads TGTGCCAGTAGTGCCCGAATCCGGGACACGGGAGATACGCAGTATTTT.

The genes are TRBV10-3 and TRBJ1-1, with D perhaps TRBD1 (6 bases). This CDR3 is 13 amino acids long. CDR1 is ENHRY, CDR2 SYGVKD, per germline. With 6 bases removed from V and 2 bases from J, the gap between germline ends came to 10 bases. The CDR3 coding sequence is TGTGCCATCAGGGACAGCCCAAACACTGAAGCTTTCTTT. Protein product: CAIRDSPNTEAFF.

There are a few counts of this clone. This chain joins TRBV21-1 and TRBJ1-1; the table's TRBD1 call for D was not verified on the DNA. TRBV21-1 is given as a pseudogene. The CDR3 is 14 amino acids. The CDR3 nucleotides are TGCAACCTCCCTTTCGGACATTTGAACACTGAAGCTTTCTTT. This gives the protein CNLPFGHLNTEAFF.

This clone was counted between two and nine times. The chain joins TRBV27 to TRBJ2-1; no reliable D call. V lost 3 bases to trimming and J lost 10 bases, with 16 bases between them. This CDR3 has 14 residues. Germline V gene data show CDR1 as MNHEY and CDR2 as SMNVEV (reference sequence). The CDR3 is CASSFARGSYEQFF. The CDR3 DNA follows: TGTGCCAGCAGTTTCGCGAGAGGATCTTACGAGCAGTTCTTC.

V and J are TRBV7-6 and TRBJ2-7, with D perhaps matching TRBD2 (5 bases). Germline V gene sequence: CDR1 SGHVS, CDR2 FNYEAQ. This CDR3 spans 11 amino acids. V was shortened by 5 bases and J by 6 bases, with 8 bases between the two germline ends. CDR3 amino acids: CASSQGLEQYF. The CDR3, as DNA: TGTGCCAGCAGCCAAGGACTCGAGCAGTACTTC.

The V gene is TRBV4-1, the J gene TRBJ1-1; D unclear. The length of the CDR3 is 12 residues. V was trimmed by 0 bases and J by 10 bases, leaving 9 bases between them. CDR1 and CDR2 (germline): MGHRA, YSYEKL. The CDR3, as DNA: TGCGCCAGCAGCCAAGAACCCCTGAGAGCTTTCTTT. This encodes CASSQEPLRAFF.

The chain uses TRBV2 and TRBJ1-1, with 7 bases aligning to TRBD1. Looked up from germline, CDR1 is SNHLY and CDR2 is FYNNEI. V lost 0 bases to trimming and J lost 0 bases; unmatched junction nucleotides: 7. The CDR3 extends over 17 amino acids. For the CDR3, the DNA is TGTGCCAGCAGTGAAGCGACAGGGACCTTCATGAACACTGAAGCTTTCTTT. Protein: CASSEATGTFMNTEAFF.

This chain uses TRBV7-8 with TRBJ2-5; D is possibly TRBD1 (5 bases). CDR1 SGHVS and CDR2 FQNEAQ come from the germline V gene. This CDR3 contains 14 residues. Trimming removed 3 bases at V and 2 bases at J, with 10 bases between. The CDR3 is CASSFGAAQETQYF. The CDR3 DNA follows: TGTGCCAGCAGCTTTGGGGCTGCGCAAGAGACCCAGTACTTC.

V usage is TRBV27 and J usage is TRBJ2-5, with 9 bases that match TRBD1. The DNA matches TRBJ2-7 better at its end, which makes the J call doubtful. Germline values: CDR1 MNHEY, CDR2 SMNVEV (reference sequence). The CDR3 has 15 amino acids. The CDR3 sequence: CASTLLGTGSYEQYF. The CDR3 DNA is TGTGCCAGCACCCTCCTCGGGACAGGGTCCTACGAGCAGTACTTC.

The rearrangement uses TRBV6-1 and TRBJ2-3; D may be TRBD2 (6 bases). Trimming stripped 4 bases from V and 0 bases from J, with 8 bases between. This CDR3 is 14 amino acids long. Germline CDR1 and CDR2: MNHNS and SASEGT. In DNA, the CDR3 is TGTGCCAGCAGTGTTCGGGGGAGCACAGATACGCAGTATTTT. Translating it yields CASSVRGSTDTQYF.

This clone has a single count. The CDR3 nucleotides are TGTGCCAGCAGTGAACCCGGACAGGGGAACACTGAAGCTTTCTTT. It specifies CASSEPGQGNTEAFF. V and J are TRBV6-1 and TRBJ1-1; 8 bases agree with TRBD1. The CDR3 length is 15 residues. With 2 bases clipped from V and 1 base from J, the junction kept 3 bases outside the gene matches. Germline assignment: CDR1 MNHNS and CDR2 SASEGT.

This clone was detected only once. This chain uses TRBV28 with TRBJ2-1; D is possibly TRBD2 (5 bases). The CDR3 totals 13 residues. Germline assignment: CDR1 MDHEN and CDR2 SYDVKM. V lost 6 bases, J lost 10 bases, and 16 bases lay in between. The CDR3 reads CASSDPPRGEQFF. CDR3 nucleotide sequence: TGTGCCAGCAGCGACCCCCCGCGAGGGGAGCAGTTCTTC.

The genes are TRBV19 and TRBJ1-3; no definite D call. Deletions cut 6 bases from V and 2 bases from J, with 8 bases between. CDR1 LNHDA and CDR2 SQIVND come from the germline V gene (reference sequence). The CDR3 is 13 residues long. The CDR3, as DNA: TGTGCCAGTAGGGCCAGCGCTGGAAACACCATATATTTT. Its protein product is CASRASAGNTIYF.

The CDR3 region is CASSPTGTFYEQYF. DNA for the CDR3: TGTGCCAGCAGCCCCACAGGGACCTTCTACGAGCAGTACTTC. V usage is TRBV6-6 and J usage is TRBJ2-5; D is perhaps TRBD1 (6 bases). The J call is in doubt because the DNA end fits TRBJ2-7 better. The CDR3 totals 14 residues. Germline assignment: CDR1 MNHNY and CDR2 SVGAGI (reference sequence).

This clone appeared a few times. The V call is TRBV14, the J call TRBJ2-7, with a tentative D call TRBD1 (5 bases). V lost 5 bases and J 5 bases, leaving 19 bases between the germline ends. CDR3 length: 15 amino acids. Germline CDR1 reads SGHDN; CDR2 reads FVKESK. The CDR3 DNA is TGTGCCAGCAGCTATCAGGGTACACCTCGGGACGAGCAGTACTTC. Translating it yields CASSYQGTPRDEQYF.

The chain carries TRBV27 and TRBJ2-2; a weak D match, TRBD1 (5 bases). The germline V and J ends were trimmed by 3 bases and 2 bases, with 13 bases remaining between them. CDR3 size: 16 residues. Germline V gene lookup returns CDR1 MNHEY and CDR2 SMNVEV (reference sequence). In DNA, the CDR3 is TGTGCCAGCAGTTTGTTTGGCAGGGCCAACACCGGGGAGCTGTTTTTT. Encoded protein: CASSLFGRANTGELFF.

The J gene is TRBJ2-5, the V gene TRBV28; the D gene is possibly TRBD2 (5 bases). The tail of the sequence fits TRBJ2-7 better, so the J call may be wrong. The germline gives CDR1 MDHEN, CDR2 SYDVKM. This CDR3 contains 15 residues. The CDR3 spells CASSPYEGTTYEQYF. CDR3 nucleotides: TGTGCCAGCAGCCCCTATGAGGGAACCACCTACGAGCAGTACTTC.

The chain joins TRBV27 to TRBJ2-7; the D is unclear. This CDR3 spans 13 amino acids. Germline CDR1 is MNHEY and CDR2 is SMNVEV (reference sequence). V lost 1 base and J 7 bases, leaving 11 bases between the germline ends. The CDR3 sequence is CASSLWAAREQYF. In DNA, the CDR3 is TGTGCCAGCAGTTTATGGGCCGCCAGGGAGCAGTACTTC.

This chain links TRBV5-6 with TRBJ1-1; D gene uncertain. Germline CDR1 SGHDT, CDR2 YYEEEE. V was cut by 4 bases and J by 1 base, with 8 bases left in between. The CDR3 has 13 residues. This chain's CDR3 is CASSITENTEAFF. DNA of the CDR3: TGTGCCAGCAGCATTACAGAGAACACTGAAGCTTTCTTT.